This passage covers 18 T cell receptor beta chains from one sample sequenced in a study of CD8+ T cells in alopecia areata. cDNA reverse transcribed from extracted RNA served as the sequencing template. The method was immunoSEQ multiplex PCR; TCRdb's version includes in-frame clones alone and lacks a portion of them. The sample includes more than 110,000 clones, about 56% of them seen just once. Treatment here: oral pan-JAK inhibitor, 5-10 mg twice daily. Material: CD8+ T cells sorted from blood, obtained at week 4, from a patient treated with tofacitinib. The receptor set was obtained from a human donor with alopecia areata.

V gene TRBV7-9 combines with J gene TRBJ2-7; the D is unclear. Per the germline V gene, CDR1 is SEHNR and CDR2 is FQNEAQ (reference sequence). The V end was cut by 4 bases, the J end by 2 bases, with 9 bases between. There are 13 residues in the CDR3. CDR3 nucleotide sequence: TGTGCCAGCAGCTCAGATAATCCCTACGAGCAGTACTTC. Amino acids: CASSSDNPYEQYF.

In regard to this clone: Other DNA sequences from this sample encode an identical CDR3 as well. The rearrangement joins TRBV30 to TRBJ2-7; D is perhaps TRBD1 (5 bases). Trimming left V 1 base short and J 1 base short, with 8 bases between. From germline, CDR1 is GTSNPN and CDR2 SVGIG (reference sequence). CDR3 size: 13 residues. The chain's CDR3 is CAWSEDSSYEQYF. CDR3 nucleotides: TGTGCCTGGAGTGAAGACAGTTCCTACGAGCAGTACTTC.

A few counts support this clone. V gene TRBV19 combines with J gene TRBJ1-1; 7 positions match TRBD1. The CDR3 is made up of 15 amino acids. J gave up 4 bases and V 0 bases, and 5 bases lay outside the gene matches. Germline values: CDR1 LNHDA, CDR2 SQIVND (reference sequence). In DNA, the CDR3 is TGTGCCAGTAGTATAGATTCCACAGGGGTCACTGAAGCTTTCTTT. Its translation is CASSIDSTGVTEAFF.

The J gene is TRBJ1-2, the V gene TRBV30, with no clear D. Per the germline V gene, CDR1 is GTSNPN and CDR2 is SVGIG (reference sequence). This CDR3 has 11 residues. V shed 5 bases and J shed 4 bases, with 8 bases lying between them. CDR3 nucleotide sequence: TGTGCCTGGTTGCTGGGCTATGGCTACACCTTC. This codes for CAWLLGYGYTF. Supplemented by reference TRBV30 and TRBJ1-2, the full variable domain reads SQTIHQWPATLVQPVGSPLSLECTVEGTSNPNLYWYRQAAGRGLQLLFYSVGIGQISSEVPQNLSASRPQDRQFILSSKKLLLSDSGFYLCAWLLGYGYTFGSGTRLTVV.

The sample holds a few counts of this clone. J is TRBJ1-1 and V is TRBV7-9; no firm D call. The germline V and J ends were trimmed by 6 bases and 4 bases, with 6 bases remaining between them. The CDR3 is 11 residues long. Germline values: CDR1 SEHNR, CDR2 FQNEAQ (reference sequence). The CDR3 loop is CASRPGTEAFF. The CDR3 DNA sequence: TGTGCCAGCAGACCCGGCACTGAAGCTTTCTTT.

The chain carries TRBV5-1 and TRBJ2-7; the D call may be TRBD1 or TRBD2 (5 bases each). Trimming shortened V by 3 bases and J by 4 bases, and 20 bases separated the two germline ends. Germline assignment: CDR1 SGHRS and CDR2 YFSETQ. The CDR3 has 16 amino acids. CDR3 protein: CASSSISGTGVYEQYF. The DNA for the CDR3 is TGCGCCAGCAGCTCTATTTCCGGGACCGGGGTGTACGAGCAGTACTTC.

V usage is TRBV10-3 and J usage is TRBJ2-7; D possibly corresponds to TRBD1 (6 bases). The CDR3 totals 14 residues. Trimming cost V 11 bases and J 4 bases, with 21 bases left between them. CDR1 is ENHRY and CDR2 is SYGVKD in the germline V gene. This CDR3 is CAATGPSVKYEQYF. Written as DNA, the CDR3 is TGTGCCGCTACAGGGCCTAGTGTAAAATACGAGCAGTACTTC.

The genes are TRBV5-6 and TRBJ1-2; 8 bases align to TRBD1. The CDR3 extends over 15 amino acids. The germline CDR1 and CDR2 sequences are SGHDT and YYEEEE. Germline trimming cut 2 bases from V and 4 bases from J; bases unmatched to any gene: 7. The CDR3 coding sequence is TGTGCCAGCAGCTTTGGGACAGGCCAAGGCTATGGCTACACCTTC. This translates into CASSFGTGQGYGYTF.

In the case of this clone: In the same sample, other DNA sequences code for this CDR3. The chain combines TRBV6-5 with TRBJ2-7, with 8 positions matching TRBD1. V lost 0 bases and J lost 3; bases outside the gene matches: 1. Germline CDR1 is MNHEY and CDR2 is SVGAGI. This CDR3 has 14 residues. CDR3 DNA: TGTGCCAGCAGTTACTCCGACAGGGGCTACGAGCAGTACTTC. Translated, it gives CASSYSDRGYEQYF.

This clone showed up many times. The chain links TRBV10-3 to TRBJ2-3; maybe TRBD1 (5 bases). Germline-derived CDR1 and CDR2 are ENHRY and SYGVKD. This CDR3 has 15 amino acids. Trimming pared 4 bases from V and 3 bases from J, leaving 14 bases between. Here the CDR3 DNA reads TGTGCCATCAGTGTTTCAGGGTCCGGGACAGATACGCAGTATTTT. This encodes CAISVSGSGTDTQYF.

This clone was found a few times. The J gene is TRBJ1-2, the V gene TRBV7-9; no clear D. The CDR3 consists of 14 residues. Trimming pared 5 bases from V and 2 bases from J, leaving 12 bases between. Germline V lookup: CDR1 SEHNR, CDR2 FQNEAQ (reference sequence). The CDR3 coding sequence is TGTGCCAGCAGCCCCGGGAGCGAAAACTATGGCTACACCTTC. The encoded protein is CASSPGSENYGYTF.

The V gene is TRBV5-1, the J gene TRBJ2-5; D ambiguous. The germline V gene encodes CDR1 SGHRS and CDR2 YFSETQ. The ends were cut back, 0 bases at V and 3 bases at J, with 9 bases in the middle. This CDR3 has 14 amino acids. The CDR3, as DNA: TGCGCCAGCAGCTTGGGACCTCAAGAAGAGACCCAGTACTTC. Amino acids: CASSLGPQEETQYF.

The genes are TRBV25-1 and TRBJ1-6; possible D gene TRBD1, 6 bases. V was cut by 2 bases and J by 10 bases, with 12 bases left in between. Germline loops: CDR1 MGHDK, CDR2 SYGVNS. There are 14 residues in the CDR3. In nucleotides, the CDR3 is TGTGCCAGCAGTGAACCCAGGGGTGGCTCACCCCTCCACTTT. It specifies CASSEPRGGSPLHF.

The J gene is TRBJ1-5, the V gene TRBV27; D call uncertain. V lost 5 bases and J 0 bases, leaving 11 bases between the germline ends. The CDR3 totals 15 residues. The germline V gene encodes CDR1 MNHEY and CDR2 SMNVEV (reference sequence). CDR3 region: CASSPDGNSNQPQHF. As DNA, the CDR3 is TGTGCCAGCAGTCCCGACGGAAATAGCAATCAGCCCCAGCATTTT.

The gene calls are TRBV5-4 and TRBJ2-1; the D is unclear. Per germline, CDR1 SGHNT and CDR2 YYREEE (reference sequence). This CDR3 has 16 residues. The V gene lost 0 bases and the J gene lost 7 bases, with 17 bases spanning the gap. The CDR3 DNA is TGTGCCAGCAGCTTGGCGTTAGCAGAAGTAAAGAATGAGCAGTTCTTC. Amino acids: CASSLALAEVKNEQFF.

This chain connects TRBV25-1 to TRBJ2-7; TRBD1 is a possible D gene (5 bases). Germline-derived CDR1 and CDR2 are MGHDK and SYGVNS. V lost 1 base and J 3 bases, leaving 13 bases between the germline ends. The CDR3 is made up of 15 amino acids. The CDR3 sequence is CASSELWGINYEQYF. The CDR3 DNA reads TGTGCCAGCAGTGAATTATGGGGCATCAACTACGAGCAGTACTTC.

A few counts support this clone. The chain is built from TRBV4-1 and TRBJ2-2, with 8 bases lining up with TRBD1. The CDR3 totals 14 residues. CDR1 is MGHRA and CDR2 is YSYEKL in the germline V gene. Losses at the gene ends were 6 bases for V and 6 bases for J; bases not matched to a gene: 6. The CDR3 is CASRDRVGAGELFF. The CDR3, as DNA: TGCGCCAGCAGGGACAGGGTTGGCGCCGGGGAGCTGTTTTTT.

This chain uses TRBV6-5 with TRBJ1-2; TRBD1 agrees at 9 bases. This CDR3 contains 15 residues. CDR1 MNHEY and CDR2 SVGAGI come from the germline V gene. After removal of 3 bases from V and 5 bases from J, the junction contained 7 bases not matched to a gene. The CDR3 reads CASSYSGQGKYGYTF. CDR3 bases: TGTGCCAGCAGTTATAGTGGACAGGGGAAATATGGCTACACCTTC.